This record concerns one T cell receptor beta chain sequence. Its antigen is not identified. This specimen belongs to a study of T cell responses to AZD1222 COVID-19 vaccine. Study observations and caveats: Only a handful of AZD1222 recipients, more than 5 in all, had baseline seropositivity. The study sampled repertoires only after the peak T cell response. Reports say nearly half of spike-specific TCRs go after unmutated variant regions.

Using immunoSEQ multiplex PCR, the repertoire was profiled, and TCRdb retains in-frame clones only, with some absent. The data show 150,000 or so clones, with roughly 92% seen just once and less than 2.5% held by the top ten. Germline V gene lookup returns CDR1 SGHTA and CDR2 FQGNSA. This CDR3 has 14 amino acids. The V segment lost 5 bases and the J segment 7 bases; nucleotides outside the gene matches: 10. Here the sequenced sample was peripheral blood, taken on day 0 of AZD1222 vaccination. This TCR came from an adult in good health. V is TRBV7-2 and J is TRBJ1-2; TRBD1 aligns across 7 bases. The CDR3 DNA is TGTGCCAGCAGCCCCGGAACCAGGGGGGTTGGCTACACCTTC. It is translated as CASSPGTRGVGYTF.